This T cell receptor (beta chain) was retrieved from a study of blood T cell repertoires in COVID-19. The overall study: Some COVID-19 samples were acute and others convalescent; all came from the United States, Italy and Spain. Sources were T cells, B-cell-depleted T cells, or PBMCs; the material itself was cDNA or gDNA.

Source study methods: Cell counts per sample came from amplifying reference gene primers. Clones were sequenced by immunoSEQ multiplex PCR, and TCRdb holds only the in-frame ones, with some missing. V and J calls and clone size are those listed in that table; D and trimming were worked out from the DNA. This sample yields under 95,000 clones, of which 70% to 85% are seen a single time; roughly 3% belongs to the top ten. The CDR3 runs 13 residues. With 2 bases removed from V and 9 bases from J, the gap between germline ends came to 11 bases. Germline CDR1 LGHNT, CDR2 FRNRAP. The receptor was isolated from a woman older than 75 with COVID-19, enrolled during active disease. Sample: peripheral blood. The genes are TRBV12-5 and TRBJ1-5; D remains ambiguous. DNA of the CDR3: TGTGCTAGTGGTTTGTCCCTCCGGGGGCCCCAGCATTTT. Protein product: CASGLSLRGPQHF.